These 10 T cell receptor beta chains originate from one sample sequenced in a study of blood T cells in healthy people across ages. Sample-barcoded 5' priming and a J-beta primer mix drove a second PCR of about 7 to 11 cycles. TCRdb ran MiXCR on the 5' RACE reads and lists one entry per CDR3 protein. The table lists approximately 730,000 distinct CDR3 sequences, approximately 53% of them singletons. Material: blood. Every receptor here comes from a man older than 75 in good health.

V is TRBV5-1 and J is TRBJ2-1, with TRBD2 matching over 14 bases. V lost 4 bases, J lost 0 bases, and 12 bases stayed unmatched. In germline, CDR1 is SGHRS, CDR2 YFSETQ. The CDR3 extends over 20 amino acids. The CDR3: CASSPRRGLAGEPSYNEQFF. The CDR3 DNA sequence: TGCGCCAGCAGCCCTCGCAGGGGACTAGCGGGAGAACCCTCCTACAATGAGCAGTTCTTC.

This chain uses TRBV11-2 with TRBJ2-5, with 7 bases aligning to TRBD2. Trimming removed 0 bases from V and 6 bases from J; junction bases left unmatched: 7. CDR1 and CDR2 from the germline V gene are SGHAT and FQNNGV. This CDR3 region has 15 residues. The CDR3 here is CASSLDPGGTKTQYF. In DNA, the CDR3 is TGTGCCAGCAGCTTAGATCCGGGAGGTACAAAGACCCAGTACTTC. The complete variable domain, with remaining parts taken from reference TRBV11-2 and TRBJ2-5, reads EAGVAQSPRYKIIEKRQSVAFWCNPISGHATLYWYQQILGQGPKLLIQFQNNGVVDDSQLPKDRFSAERLKGVDSTLKIQPAKLEDSAVYLCASSLDPGGTKTQYFGPGTRLLVL.

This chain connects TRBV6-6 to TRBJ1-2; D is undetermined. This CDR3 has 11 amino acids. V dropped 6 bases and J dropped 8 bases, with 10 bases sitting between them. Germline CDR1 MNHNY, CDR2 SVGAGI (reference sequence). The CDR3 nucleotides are TGTGCCAGCAGGATAGAGGACGGCTACACCTTC. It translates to CASRIEDGYTF.

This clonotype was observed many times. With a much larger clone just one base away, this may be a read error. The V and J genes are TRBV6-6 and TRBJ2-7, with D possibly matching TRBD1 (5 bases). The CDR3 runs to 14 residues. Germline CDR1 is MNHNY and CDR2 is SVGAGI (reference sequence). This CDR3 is CASSDSQGANEQYF. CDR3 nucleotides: TGTGCCAGCAGTGACTCGCAAGGGGCCAACGAGCAGTACTTC.

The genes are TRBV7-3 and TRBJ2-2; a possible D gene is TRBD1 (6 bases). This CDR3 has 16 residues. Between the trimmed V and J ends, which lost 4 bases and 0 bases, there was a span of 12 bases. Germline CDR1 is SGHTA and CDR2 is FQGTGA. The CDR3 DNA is TGTGCCAGCAGCTCCCTGGGACAACCGAACACCGGGGAGCTGTTTTTT. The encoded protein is CASSSLGQPNTGELFF.

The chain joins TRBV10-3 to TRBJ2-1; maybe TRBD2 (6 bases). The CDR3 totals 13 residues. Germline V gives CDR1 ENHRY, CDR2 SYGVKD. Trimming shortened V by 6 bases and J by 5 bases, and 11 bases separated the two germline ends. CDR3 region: CAIRPGVNNEQFF. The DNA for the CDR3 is TGTGCCATCAGACCGGGGGTGAACAATGAGCAGTTCTTC.

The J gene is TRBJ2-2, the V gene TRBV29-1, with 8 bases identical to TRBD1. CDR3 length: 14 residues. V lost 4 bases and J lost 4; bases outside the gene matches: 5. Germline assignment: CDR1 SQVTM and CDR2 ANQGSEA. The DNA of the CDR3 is TGCAGCGTTGGGGGGACAGGATTCACCGGGGAGCTGTTTTTT. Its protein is CSVGGTGFTGELFF.

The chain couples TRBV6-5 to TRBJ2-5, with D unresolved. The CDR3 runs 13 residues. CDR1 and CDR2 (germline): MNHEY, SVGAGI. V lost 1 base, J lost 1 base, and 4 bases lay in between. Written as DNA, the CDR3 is TGTGCCAGCAGTTACTACCTCCAAGAGACCCAGTACTTC. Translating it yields CASSYYLQETQYF.

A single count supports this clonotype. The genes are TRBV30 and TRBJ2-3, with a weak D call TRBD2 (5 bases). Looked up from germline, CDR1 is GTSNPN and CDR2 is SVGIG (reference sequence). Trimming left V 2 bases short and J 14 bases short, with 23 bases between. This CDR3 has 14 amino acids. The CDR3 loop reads CAWSRGPSNRYAYF. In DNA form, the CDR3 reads TGTGCCTGGAGTCGAGGTCCTAGCAACAGATACGCGTATTTT.

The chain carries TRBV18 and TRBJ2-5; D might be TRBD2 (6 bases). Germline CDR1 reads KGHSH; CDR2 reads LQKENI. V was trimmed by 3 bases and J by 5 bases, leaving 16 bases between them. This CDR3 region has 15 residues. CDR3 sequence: CASSPDYSAGETQYF. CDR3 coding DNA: TGTGCCAGCTCACCGGACTACTCGGCGGGGGAGACCCAGTACTTC. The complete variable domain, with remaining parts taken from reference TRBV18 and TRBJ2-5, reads NAGVMQNPRHLVRRRGQEARLRCSPMKGHSHVYWYRQLPEEGLKFMVYLQKENIIDESGMPKERFSAEFPKEGPSILRIQQVVRGDSAAYFCASSPDYSAGETQYFGPGTRLLVL.